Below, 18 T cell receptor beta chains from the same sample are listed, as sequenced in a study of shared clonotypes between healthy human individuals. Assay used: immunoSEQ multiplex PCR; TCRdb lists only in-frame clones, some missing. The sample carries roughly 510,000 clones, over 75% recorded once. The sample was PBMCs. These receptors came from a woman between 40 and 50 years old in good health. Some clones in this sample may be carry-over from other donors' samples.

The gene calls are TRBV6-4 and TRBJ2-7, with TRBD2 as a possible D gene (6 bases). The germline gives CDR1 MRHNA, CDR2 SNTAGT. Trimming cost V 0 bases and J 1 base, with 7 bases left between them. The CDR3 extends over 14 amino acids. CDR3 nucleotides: TGTGCCAGCAGTGACTCCGGGGGTTCCTACGAGCAGTACTTC. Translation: CASSDSGGSYEQYF.

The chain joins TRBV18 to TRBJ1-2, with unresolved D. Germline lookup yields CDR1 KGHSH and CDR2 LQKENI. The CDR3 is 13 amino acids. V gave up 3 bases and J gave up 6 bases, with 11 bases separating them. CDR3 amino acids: CASSPGGQNGYTF. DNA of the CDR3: TGTGCCAGCTCACCGGGCGGGCAAAATGGCTACACCTTC.

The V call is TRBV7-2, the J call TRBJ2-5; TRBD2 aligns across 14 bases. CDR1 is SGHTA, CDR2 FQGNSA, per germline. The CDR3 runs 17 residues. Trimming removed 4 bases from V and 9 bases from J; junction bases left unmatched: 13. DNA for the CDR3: TGTGCCAGCAGCTCCCTTTCGGGACTAGCGGGAGCGAGGGCCCAGTACTTC. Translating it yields CASSSLSGLAGARAQYF.

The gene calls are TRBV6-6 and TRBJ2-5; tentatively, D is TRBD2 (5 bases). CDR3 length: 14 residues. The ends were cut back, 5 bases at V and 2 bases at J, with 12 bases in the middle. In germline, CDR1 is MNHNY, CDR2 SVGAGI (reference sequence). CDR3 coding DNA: TGTGCCAGCAGTCAAACCAGGAGGCAAGAGACCCAGTACTTC. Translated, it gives CASSQTRRQETQYF.

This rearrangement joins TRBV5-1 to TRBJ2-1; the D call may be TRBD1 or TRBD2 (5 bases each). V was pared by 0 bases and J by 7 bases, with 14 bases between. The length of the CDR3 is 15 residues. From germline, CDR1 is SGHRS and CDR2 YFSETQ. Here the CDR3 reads CASSLVGTGSNEQFF. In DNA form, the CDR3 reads TGCGCCAGCAGCTTGGTTGGGACGGGCTCGAATGAGCAGTTCTTC.

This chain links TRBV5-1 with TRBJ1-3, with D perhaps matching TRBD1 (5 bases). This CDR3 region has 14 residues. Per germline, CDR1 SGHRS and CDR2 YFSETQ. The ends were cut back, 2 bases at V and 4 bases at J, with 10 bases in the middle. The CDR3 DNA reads TGCGCCAGCAGCTTCGAGACAGCGGGAAACACCATATATTTT. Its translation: CASSFETAGNTIYF.

The CDR3 coding sequence is TGTGCCAGCAGCCCAGTGGCCAGTTCTAGCACAGATACGCAGTATTTT. Protein: CASSPVASSSTDTQYF. The chain uses TRBV7-2 and TRBJ2-3; no firm D call. Germline-derived CDR1 and CDR2 are SGHTA and FQGNSA. Deletions cut 5 bases from V and 0 bases from J, with 15 bases between. The CDR3 has 16 residues.

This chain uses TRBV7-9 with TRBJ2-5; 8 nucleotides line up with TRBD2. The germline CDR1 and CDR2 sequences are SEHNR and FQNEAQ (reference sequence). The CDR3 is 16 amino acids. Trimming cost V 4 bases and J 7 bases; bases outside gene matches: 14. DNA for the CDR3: TGTGCCAGCAGCTCCTCCCCTTCGCGGGAGGCTGGGACCCAGTACTTC. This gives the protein CASSSSPSREAGTQYF.

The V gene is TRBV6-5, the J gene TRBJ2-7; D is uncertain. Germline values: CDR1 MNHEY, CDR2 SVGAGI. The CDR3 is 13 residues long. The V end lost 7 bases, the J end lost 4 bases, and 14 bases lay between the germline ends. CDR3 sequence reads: CASTRPESYEQYF. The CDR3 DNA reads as TGTGCCAGCACACGGCCGGAAAGTTACGAGCAGTACTTC.

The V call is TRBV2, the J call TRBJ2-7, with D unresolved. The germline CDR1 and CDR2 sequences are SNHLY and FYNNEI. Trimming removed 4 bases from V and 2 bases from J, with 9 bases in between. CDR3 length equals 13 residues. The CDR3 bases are TGTGCCAGCAGTGCTGGCAGGACCTACGAGCAGTACTTC. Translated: CASSAGRTYEQYF.

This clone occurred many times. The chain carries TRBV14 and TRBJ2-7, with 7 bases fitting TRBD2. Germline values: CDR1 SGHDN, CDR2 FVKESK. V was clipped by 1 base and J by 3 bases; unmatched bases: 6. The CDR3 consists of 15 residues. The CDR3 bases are TGTGCCAGCAGCCAAGGTCCGGGAGGCAGCTACGAGCAGTACTTC. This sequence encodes CASSQGPGGSYEQYF.

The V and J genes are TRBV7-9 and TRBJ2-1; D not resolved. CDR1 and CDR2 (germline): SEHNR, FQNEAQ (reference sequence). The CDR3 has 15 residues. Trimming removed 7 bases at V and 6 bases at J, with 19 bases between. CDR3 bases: TGTGCCAGCACCCAGACCCTGGGAATGGGCAATGAGCAGTTCTTC. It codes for CASTQTLGMGNEQFF.

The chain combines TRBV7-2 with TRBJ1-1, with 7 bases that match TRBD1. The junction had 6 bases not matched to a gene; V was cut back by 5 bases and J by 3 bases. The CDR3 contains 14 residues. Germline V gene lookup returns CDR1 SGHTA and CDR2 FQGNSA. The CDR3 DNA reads TGTGCCAGCAGCCCAAGGACAGGCGACACTGAAGCTTTCTTT. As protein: CASSPRTGDTEAFF.

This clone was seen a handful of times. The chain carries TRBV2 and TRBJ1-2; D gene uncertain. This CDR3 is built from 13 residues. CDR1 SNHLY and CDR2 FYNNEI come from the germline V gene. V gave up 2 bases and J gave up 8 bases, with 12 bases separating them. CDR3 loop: CASSELGYSGYTF. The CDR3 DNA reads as TGTGCCAGCAGTGAACTGGGATACAGCGGCTACACCTTC.

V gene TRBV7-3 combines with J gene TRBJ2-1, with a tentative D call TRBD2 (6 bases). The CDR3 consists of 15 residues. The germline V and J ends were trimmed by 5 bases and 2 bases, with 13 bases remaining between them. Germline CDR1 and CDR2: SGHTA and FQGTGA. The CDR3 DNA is TGTGCCAGCAGCCAATCGGGCGGGACCTACAATGAGCAGTTCTTC. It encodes CASSQSGGTYNEQFF.

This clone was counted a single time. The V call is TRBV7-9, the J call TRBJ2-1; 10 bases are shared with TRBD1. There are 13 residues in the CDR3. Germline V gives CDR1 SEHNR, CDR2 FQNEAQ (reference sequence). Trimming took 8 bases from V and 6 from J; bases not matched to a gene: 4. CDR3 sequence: CASQWTGGNEQFF. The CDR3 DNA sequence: TGTGCCAGCCAATGGACAGGGGGCAATGAGCAGTTCTTC.

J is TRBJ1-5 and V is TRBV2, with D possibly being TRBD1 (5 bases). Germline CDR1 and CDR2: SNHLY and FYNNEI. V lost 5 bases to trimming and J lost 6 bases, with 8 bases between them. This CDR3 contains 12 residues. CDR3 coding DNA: TGTGCCAGCAGTTCCGGGGGTCAGCCCCAGCATTTT. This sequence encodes CASSSGGQPQHF.

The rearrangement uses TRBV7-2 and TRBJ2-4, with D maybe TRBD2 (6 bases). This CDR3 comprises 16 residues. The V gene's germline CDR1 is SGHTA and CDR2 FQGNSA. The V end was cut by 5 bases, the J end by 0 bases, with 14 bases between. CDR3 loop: CASSMGLQLAKNIQYF. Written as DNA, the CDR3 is TGTGCCAGCAGCATGGGACTCCAGCTAGCCAAAAACATTCAGTACTTC. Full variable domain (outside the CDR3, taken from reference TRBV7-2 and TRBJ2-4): GAGVSQSPSNKVTEKGKDVELRCDPISGHTALYWYRQSLGQGLEFLIYFQGNSAPDKSGLPSDRFSAERTGGSVSTLTIQRTQQEDSAVYLCASSMGLQLAKNIQYFGAGTRLSVL.